These T cell receptor beta chains were read from a single sample in a study of cytomegalovirus exposure and HLA in healthy donors. Sequenced by immunoSEQ multiplex PCR; TCRdb stores in-frame clones only, minus some. The data contain around 150,000 clones, roughly 87% of them singletons. The sample consisted of PBMCs. The receptor source for this set is a man aged 50 or older in good health and CMV-seropositive. CDR3s include the opening cysteine and the closing phenylalanine or tryptophan. D genes are given only for firm matches. Rows give clone size only sometimes, using once, few, many, or a class for an expanded clone.

D: TRBD1
V: TRBV28
J: TRBJ1-5
size: NA
CDR3: CASSADRSNQPQHF
DNA: TGTGCCAGCAGTGCGGACAGGAGCAATCAGCCCCAGCATTTT

D: TRBD2
V: TRBV4-1
J: TRBJ2-7
size: NA
CDR3: CASSQGAGGSSSYEQYF
DNA: TGCGCCAGCAGCCAAGGGGCTGGCGGGAGTAGCTCCTACGAGCAGTACTTC

D: TRBD1
V: TRBV5-4
J: TRBJ1-2
size: NA
CDR3: CASSSQGLYGYTF
DNA: TGTGCCAGCAGCTCACAGGGGCTCTATGGCTACACCTTC

D: TRBD1
V: TRBV4-2
J: TRBJ2-3
size: few
CDR3: CASSQVVLGTGGTDTQYF
DNA: TGTGCCAGCAGCCAAGTGGTGTTAGGGACAGGGGGTACAGATACGCAGTATTTT

D: TRBD2
V: TRBV7-3
J: TRBJ2-5
size: NA
CDR3: CASSLTGGRETQYF
DNA: TGTGCCAGCAGCCTTACGGGGGGTAGAGAGACCCAGTACTTC

D: NA
V: TRBV29-1
J: TRBJ1-2
size: NA
CDR3: CSGSGIDYGYTF
DNA: TGCAGCGGCTCAGGGATTGACTATGGCTACACCTTC

D: NA
V: TRBV18
J: TRBJ1-4
size: NA
CDR3: CASSHGSDEKLFF
DNA: TGTGCCAGCTCACACGGGAGTGATGAAAAACTGTTTTTT

D: NA
V: TRBV11-2
J: TRBJ2-5
size: few
CDR3: CASSLGGGGEQYF
DNA: TGTGCCAGCAGCTTAGGCGGAGGAGGGGAGCAGTACTTC

D: TRBD2
V: TRBV19
J: TRBJ2-3
size: NA
CDR3: CASSMGPTSGSSTDTQYF
DNA: TGTGCCAGTAGTATGGGACCGACTAGCGGGTCGAGCACAGATACGCAGTATTTT

D: NA
V: TRBV7-3
J: TRBJ1-1
size: NA
CDR3: CASSLGRGEAFF
DNA: TGTGCCAGCAGCCTCGGACGGGGTGAAGCTTTCTTT

D: TRBD1
V: TRBV6-6
J: TRBJ1-5
size: few
CDR3: CASSYQDRDNQPQHF
DNA: TGTGCCAGCAGTTATCAGGACAGGGACAATCAGCCCCAGCATTTT

D: TRBD1
V: TRBV18
J: TRBJ1-2
size: NA
CDR3: CASSPGQGDGYTF
DNA: TGTGCCAGCTCACCTGGCCAGGGGGATGGCTACACCTTC

D: NA
V: TRBV5-1
J: TRBJ1-1
size: NA
CDR3: CASSREVGVNTEAFF
DNA: TGCGCCAGCAGCAGGGAGGTGGGGGTGAACACTGAAGCTTTCTTT

D: NA
V: TRBV28
J: TRBJ2-7
size: NA
CDR3: CASRTTGTSYEQYF
DNA: TGTGCCAGCAGGACAACCGGGACATCCTACGAGCAGTACTTC

D: TRBD1
V: TRBV30
J: TRBJ2-7
size: NA
CDR3: CAWSTPLPGQGKAEQYF
DNA: TGTGCCTGGAGTACACCCCTACCGGGACAGGGTAAGGCCGAGCAGTACTTC

D: TRBD2
V: TRBV9
J: TRBJ2-5
size: NA
CDR3: CASSPGTKETQYF
DNA: TGTGCCAGCAGCCCTGGGACTAAAGAGACCCAGTACTTC

D: TRBD2
V: TRBV29-1
J: TRBJ2-2
size: NA
CDR3: CSVGTSGGNTGELFF
DNA: TGCAGCGTAGGGACTAGCGGGGGGAACACCGGGGAGCTGTTTTTT

D: NA
V: TRBV5-1
J: TRBJ1-3
size: NA
CDR3: CASSLGGPSSGNTIYF
DNA: TGCGCCAGCAGCTTGGGGGGCCCGAGCTCTGGAAACACCATATATTTT

D: TRBD2
V: TRBV5-1
J: TRBJ2-2
size: NA
CDR3: CASSPLAGSGELFF
DNA: TGCGCCAGCAGCCCTCTAGCGGGGTCCGGGGAGCTGTTTTTT

D: TRBD2
V: TRBV9
J: TRBJ2-7
size: NA
CDR3: CASSAFSGRPYEQYF
DNA: TGTGCCAGCAGCGCGTTTAGCGGGAGACCCTACGAGCAGTACTTC

D: NA
V: TRBV29-1
J: TRBJ2-1
size: NA
CDR3: CSVERTDSYNEQFF
DNA: TGCAGCGTTGAACGGACAGATTCTTACAATGAGCAGTTCTTC

D: TRBD2
V: TRBV30
J: TRBJ2-7
size: NA
CDR3: CAWAGTIPYEQYF
DNA: TGTGCCTGGGCCGGGACTATCCCCTACGAGCAGTACTTC

D: TRBD1
V: TRBV5-1
J: TRBJ2-3
size: once
CDR3: CASSLQGALADTQYF
DNA: TGCGCCAGCAGCTTGCAGGGGGCGTTGGCAGATACGCAGTATTTT

D: TRBD1
V: TRBV7-8
J: TRBJ1-5
size: NA
CDR3: CASTSIGGSGQPQHF
DNA: TGTGCCAGCACCTCAATAGGGGGCAGTGGTCAGCCCCAGCATTTT

D: TRBD1
V: TRBV27
J: TRBJ2-4
size: NA
CDR3: CASSPDRGQRNIQYF
DNA: TGTGCCAGCAGTCCGGACAGGGGGCAGAGAAACATTCAGTACTTC

D: TRBD1
V: TRBV10-3
J: TRBJ1-2
size: NA
CDR3: CAISDHTGAIANYGYTF
DNA: TGTGCCATCAGTGATCATACAGGGGCCATAGCTAACTATGGCTACACCTTC

D: TRBD1
V: TRBV10-1
J: TRBJ2-7
size: NA
CDR3: CASSAWKVQGSDYEQYF
DNA: TGCGCCAGCAGTGCGTGGAAAGTACAGGGGAGTGATTACGAGCAGTACTTC

D: TRBD1
V: TRBV28
J: TRBJ2-3
size: NA
CDR3: CASRVQGAKDTQYF
DNA: TGTGCCAGCAGAGTCCAGGGGGCGAAAGATACGCAGTATTTT

D: NA
V: TRBV14
J: TRBJ2-1
size: few
CDR3: CAPWYRERVSEQFF
DNA: TGTGCCCCCTGGTACCGGGAGCGGGTAAGTGAGCAGTTCTTC

D: NA
V: TRBV4-2
J: TRBJ1-3
size: NA
CDR3: CASSRRMSGGWRNTIYF
DNA: TGTGCCAGCAGCCGCCGGATGTCGGGGGGCTGGAGAAACACCATATATTTT

D: NA
V: TRBV7-2
J: TRBJ1-2
size: NA
CDR3: CASSEDSVYGYTF
DNA: TGTGCCAGCAGCGAGGACAGTGTCTATGGCTACACCTTC

D: TRBD2
V: TRBV7-9
J: TRBJ2-2
size: NA
CDR3: CSSSLAAGGNTGELFF
DNA: TGTTCCAGCAGCTTAGCTGCGGGAGGGAACACCGGGGAGCTGTTTTTT

D: TRBD1
V: TRBV5-1
J: TRBJ2-1
size: NA
CDR3: CASSLTGTGFNEQFF
DNA: TGCGCCAGCAGCTTAACCGGGACAGGGTTCAATGAGCAGTTCTTC

D: NA
V: TRBV5-1
J: TRBJ2-3
size: NA
CDR3: CASSLGGSTDTQYF
DNA: TGCGCCAGCAGCTTGGGAGGGAGCACAGATACGCAGTATTTT

D: TRBD1
V: TRBV18
J: TRBJ2-7
size: NA
CDR3: CASSSTGESEQYF
DNA: TGTGCCAGCTCATCGACAGGGGAGAGCGAGCAGTACTTC

D: NA
V: TRBV7-3
J: TRBJ2-5
size: NA
CDR3: CASSLTPGSETQYF
DNA: TGTGCCAGCAGCTTAACGCCGGGTTCAGAGACCCAGTACTTC

D: TRBD1
V: TRBV6-1
J: TRBJ1-5
size: NA
CDR3: CASTSGGYSNQPQHF
DNA: TGTGCCAGCACCTCAGGGGGCTATAGCAATCAGCCCCAGCATTTT

D: NA
V: TRBV9
J: TRBJ2-5
size: NA
CDR3: CASSTRGYQETQYF
DNA: TGTGCCAGCAGCACAAGGGGGTACCAAGAGACCCAGTACTTC

D: NA
V: TRBV6-6
J: TRBJ2-2
size: NA
CDR3: CASGAAGGELFF
DNA: TGTGCCAGCGGGGCAGCGGGCGGGGAGCTGTTTTTT

D: TRBD2
V: TRBV7-9
J: TRBJ2-3
size: NA
CDR3: CASSLVRGADTQYF
DNA: TGTGCCAGCAGCTTAGTGCGGGGGGCGGATACGCAGTATTTT

D: NA
V: TRBV5-1
J: TRBJ2-6
size: NA
CDR3: CASSLSGGARSGANVLTF
DNA: TGCGCCAGCAGCTTGTCGGGGGGCGCTCGCTCTGGGGCCAACGTCCTGACTTTC

D: NA
V: TRBV15
J: TRBJ1-5
size: NA
CDR3: CATSRDHPQPQHF
DNA: TGTGCCACCAGCAGAGATCATCCTCAGCCCCAGCATTTT

D: NA
V: TRBV7-9
J: TRBJ1-3
size: once
CDR3: CASSLGRSSGNTIYF
DNA: TGTGCCAGCAGCTTAGGTAGGAGCTCTGGAAACACCATATATTTT